This TCR beta chain was obtained from a study of blood T cells in healthy people across ages. Study summary: The template switching approach captured approximately one barcoded beta molecule for every two T cells.

Germline V lookup: CDR1 MGHRA, CDR2 YSYEKL. The CDR3 covers 16 residues. V trimming: 0 bases; J trimming: 5 bases; junction bases outside the gene matches: 6. Next came a second PCR, run for about 6 to 12 cycles, which used a sample-barcoded 5' primer along with a J-beta primer mix. A 12-random-nucleotide template-switch adaptor tagged each cDNA molecule. One entry per CDR3 protein, called by TCRdb with MiXCR from the 5' RACE reads. Among 1.5 million to 2 million distinct CDR3 sequences, roughly 30% were seen once, and the ten largest hold around 11%. Points from the study as a whole: Donors of long life had a larger count of naive CD4+ cells and greater diversity than aged donors. Researchers report that TCR beta diversity correlated strongly with naive T cell percentage.

This clonotype was seen at least ten times. Its antigen remains unidentified. V is TRBV4-1 and J is TRBJ2-5, with 10 bases fitting TRBD2. The sample was blood. The TCR originated in a young woman in good health. In DNA form, the CDR3 reads TGCGCCAGCAGCCAAGAGCTAGCGGGGGTGGTGGAGACCCAGTACTTC. Its translation: CASSQELAGVVETQYF.